This T cell receptor beta chain was sequenced for a study of cytomegalovirus exposure and HLA in healthy donors. The V and J ends lost 1 base and 5 bases, in that order; junction bases with no gene match: 4. CDR1 SGHKS and CDR2 YYEKEE come from the germline V gene (reference sequence). This CDR3 contains 15 residues. The PCR employed 60 Vbeta primers together with 13 Jbeta primers. The protocol was immunoSEQ multiplex PCR, while the TCRdb copy is restricted to in-frame clones and leaves out a portion. The sample's table shows 55,000 to 80,000 clones. The receptor was derived from a man in his forties in good health and CMV-seronegative. The chain uses TRBV5-5 and TRBJ2-1; 9 nucleotides match TRBD1. The sample consisted of PBMCs. DNA for the CDR3: TGTGCCAGCAGCTTGAGGGGACAGGGTAACAATGAGCAGTTCTTC. Amino acids: CASSLRGQGNNEQFF. Full variable domain (remainder filled in from reference TRBV5-5 and TRBJ2-1): DAGVTQSPTHLIKTRGQQVTLRCSPISGHKSVSWYQQVLGQGPQFIFQYYEKEERGRGNFPDRFSARQFPNYSSELNVNALLLGDSALYLCASSLRGQGNNEQFFGPGTRLTVL.